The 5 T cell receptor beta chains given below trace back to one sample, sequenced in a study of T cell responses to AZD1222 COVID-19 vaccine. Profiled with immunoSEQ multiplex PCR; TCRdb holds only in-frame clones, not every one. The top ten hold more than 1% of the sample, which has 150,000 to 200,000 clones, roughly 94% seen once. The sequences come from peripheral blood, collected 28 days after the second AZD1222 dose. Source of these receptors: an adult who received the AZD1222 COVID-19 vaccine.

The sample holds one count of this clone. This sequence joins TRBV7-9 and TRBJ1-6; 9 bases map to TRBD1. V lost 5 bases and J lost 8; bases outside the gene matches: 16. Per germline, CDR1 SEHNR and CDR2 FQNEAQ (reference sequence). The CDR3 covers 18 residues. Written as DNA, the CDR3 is TGTGCCAGCAGCCACCCCCGGGACAGGGTCGCCCTATATTCACCCCTCCACTTT. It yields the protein CASSHPRDRVALYSPLHF.

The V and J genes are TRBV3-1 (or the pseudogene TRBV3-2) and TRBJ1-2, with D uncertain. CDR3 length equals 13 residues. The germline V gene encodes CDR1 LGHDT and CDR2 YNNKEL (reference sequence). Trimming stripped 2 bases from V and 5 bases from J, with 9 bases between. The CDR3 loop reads CASSQFRGYGYTF. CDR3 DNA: TGTGCCAGCAGCCAATTTCGTGGGTATGGCTACACCTTC.

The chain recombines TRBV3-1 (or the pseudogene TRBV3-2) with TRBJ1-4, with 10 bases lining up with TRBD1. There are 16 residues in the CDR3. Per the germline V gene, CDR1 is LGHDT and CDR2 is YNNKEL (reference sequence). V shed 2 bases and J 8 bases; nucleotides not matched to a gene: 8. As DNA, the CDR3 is TGTGCCAGCAGCCAATTAGGGGGGACAGGGGACGAAAAACTGTTTTTT. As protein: CASSQLGGTGDEKLFF.

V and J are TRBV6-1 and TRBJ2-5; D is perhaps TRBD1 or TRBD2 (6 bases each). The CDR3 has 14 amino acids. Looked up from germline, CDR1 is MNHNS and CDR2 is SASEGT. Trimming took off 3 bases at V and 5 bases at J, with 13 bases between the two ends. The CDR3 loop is CASSEGGARETQYF. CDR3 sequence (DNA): TGTGCCAGCAGTGAGGGGGGCGCCCGGGAGACCCAGTACTTC.

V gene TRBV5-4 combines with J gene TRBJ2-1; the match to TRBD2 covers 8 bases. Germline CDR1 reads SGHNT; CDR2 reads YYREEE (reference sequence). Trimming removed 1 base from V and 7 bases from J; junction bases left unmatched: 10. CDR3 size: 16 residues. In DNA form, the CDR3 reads TGTGCCAGCAGCTTGTTGGCAGAGCGGGGGAATAATGAGCAGTTCTTC. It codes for CASSLLAERGNNEQFF. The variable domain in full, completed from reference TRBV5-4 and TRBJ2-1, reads ETGVTQSPTHLIKTRGQQVTLRCSSQSGHNTVSWYQQALGQGPQFIFQYYREEENGRGNFPPRFSGLQFPNYSSELNVNALELDDSALYLCASSLLAERGNNEQFFGPGTRLTVL.